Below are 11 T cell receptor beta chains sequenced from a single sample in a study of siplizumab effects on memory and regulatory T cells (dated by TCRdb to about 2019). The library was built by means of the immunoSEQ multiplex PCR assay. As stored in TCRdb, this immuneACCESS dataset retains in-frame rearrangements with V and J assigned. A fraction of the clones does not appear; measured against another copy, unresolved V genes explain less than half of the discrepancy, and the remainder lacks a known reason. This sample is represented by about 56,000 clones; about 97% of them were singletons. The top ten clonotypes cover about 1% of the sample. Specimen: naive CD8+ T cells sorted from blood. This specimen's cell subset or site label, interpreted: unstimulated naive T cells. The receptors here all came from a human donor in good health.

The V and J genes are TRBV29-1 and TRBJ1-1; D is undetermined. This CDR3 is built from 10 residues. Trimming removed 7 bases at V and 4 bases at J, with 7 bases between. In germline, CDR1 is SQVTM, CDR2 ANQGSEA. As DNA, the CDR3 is TGCAGCGCCTGGGGCACTGAAGCTTTCTTT. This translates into CSAWGTEAFF.

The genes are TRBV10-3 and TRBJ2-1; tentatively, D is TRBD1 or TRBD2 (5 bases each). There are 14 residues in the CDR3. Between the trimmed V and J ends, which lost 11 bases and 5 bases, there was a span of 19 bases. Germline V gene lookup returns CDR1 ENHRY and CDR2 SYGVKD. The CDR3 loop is CASKAGREDNEQFF. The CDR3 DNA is TGTGCCTCCAAGGCGGGCAGGGAAGACAATGAGCAGTTCTTC.

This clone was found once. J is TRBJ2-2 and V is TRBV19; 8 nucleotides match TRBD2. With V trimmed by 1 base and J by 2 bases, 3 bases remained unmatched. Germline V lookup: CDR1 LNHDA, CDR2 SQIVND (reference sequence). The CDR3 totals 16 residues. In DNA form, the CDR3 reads TGTGCCAGTAGTATAGTGGTAGCGGGAAACACCGGGGAGCTGTTTTTT. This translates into CASSIVVAGNTGELFF.

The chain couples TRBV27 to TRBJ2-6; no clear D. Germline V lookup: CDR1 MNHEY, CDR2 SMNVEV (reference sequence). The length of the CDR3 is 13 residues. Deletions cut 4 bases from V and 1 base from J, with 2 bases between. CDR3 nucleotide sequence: TGTGCCAGCAGTTCATCTGGGGCCAACGTCCTGACTTTC. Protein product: CASSSSGANVLTF. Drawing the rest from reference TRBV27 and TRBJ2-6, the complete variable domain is EAQVTQNPRYLITVTGKKLTVTCSQNMNHEYMSWYRQDPGLGLRQIYYSMNVEVTDKGDVPEGYKVSRKEKRNFPLILESPSPNQTSLYFCASSSSGANVLTFGAGSRLTVL.

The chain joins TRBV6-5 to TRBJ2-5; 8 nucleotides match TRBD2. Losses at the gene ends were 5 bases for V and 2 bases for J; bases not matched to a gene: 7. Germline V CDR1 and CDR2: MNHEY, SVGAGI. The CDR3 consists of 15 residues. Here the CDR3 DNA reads TGTGCCAGCAGTCCCTTACTAGCGGCACAAGAGACCCAGTACTTC. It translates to CASSPLLAAQETQYF.

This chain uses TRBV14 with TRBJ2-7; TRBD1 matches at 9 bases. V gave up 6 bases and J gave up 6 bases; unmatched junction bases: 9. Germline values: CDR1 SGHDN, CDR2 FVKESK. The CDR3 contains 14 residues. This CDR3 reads CASSRTDRGLEQYF. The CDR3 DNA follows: TGTGCCAGCAGTCGTACGGACAGGGGCCTCGAGCAGTACTTC.

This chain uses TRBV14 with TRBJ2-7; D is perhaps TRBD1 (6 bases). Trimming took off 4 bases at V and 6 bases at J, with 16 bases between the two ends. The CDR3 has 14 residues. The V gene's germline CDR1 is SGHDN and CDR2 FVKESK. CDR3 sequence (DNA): TGTGCCAGCAGCCCCCCGGGACATATAACCGAGCAGTACTTC. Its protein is CASSPPGHITEQYF.

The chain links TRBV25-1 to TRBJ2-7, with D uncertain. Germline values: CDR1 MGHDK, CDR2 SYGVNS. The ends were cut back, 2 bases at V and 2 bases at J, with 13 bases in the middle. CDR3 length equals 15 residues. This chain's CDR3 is CASSETKLPAYEQYF. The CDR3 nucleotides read TGTGCCAGCAGTGAAACGAAGTTACCGGCCTACGAGCAGTACTTC.

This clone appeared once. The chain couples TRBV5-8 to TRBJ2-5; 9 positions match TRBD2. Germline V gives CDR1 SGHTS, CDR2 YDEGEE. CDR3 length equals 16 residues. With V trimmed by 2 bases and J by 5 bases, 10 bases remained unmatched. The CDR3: CASSFYSGSGEETQYF. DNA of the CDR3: TGTGCCAGCAGCTTTTATAGCGGGAGCGGTGAGGAGACCCAGTACTTC.

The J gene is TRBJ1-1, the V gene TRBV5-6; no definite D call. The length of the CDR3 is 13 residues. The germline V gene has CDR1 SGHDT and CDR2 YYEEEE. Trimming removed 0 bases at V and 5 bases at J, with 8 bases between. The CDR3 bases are TGTGCCAGCAGCTTGGGAGGTGTGACTGAAGCTTTCTTT. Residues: CASSLGGVTEAFF.

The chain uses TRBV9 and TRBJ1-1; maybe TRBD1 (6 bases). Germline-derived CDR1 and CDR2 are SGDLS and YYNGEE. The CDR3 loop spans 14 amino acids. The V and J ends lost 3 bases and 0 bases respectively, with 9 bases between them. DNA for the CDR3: TGTGCCAGCAGCGGACAGGAGCTGAACACTGAAGCTTTCTTT. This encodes CASSGQELNTEAFF.